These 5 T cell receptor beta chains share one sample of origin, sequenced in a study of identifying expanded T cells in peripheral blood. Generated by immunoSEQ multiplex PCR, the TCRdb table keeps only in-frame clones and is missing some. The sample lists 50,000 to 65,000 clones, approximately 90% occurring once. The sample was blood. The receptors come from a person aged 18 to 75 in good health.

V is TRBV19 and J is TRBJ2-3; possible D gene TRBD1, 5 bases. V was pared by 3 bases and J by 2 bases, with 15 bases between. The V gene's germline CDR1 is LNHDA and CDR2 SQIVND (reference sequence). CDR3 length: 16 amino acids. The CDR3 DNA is TGTGCCAGTAGTATGGGGCCGGCAGGACCCACAGATACGCAGTATTTT. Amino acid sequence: CASSMGPAGPTDTQYF.

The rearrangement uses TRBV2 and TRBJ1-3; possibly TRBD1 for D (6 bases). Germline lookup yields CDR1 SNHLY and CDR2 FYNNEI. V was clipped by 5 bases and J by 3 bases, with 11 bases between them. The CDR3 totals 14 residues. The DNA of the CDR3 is TGTGCCAGCAGTAACAGGGCGGGTGGAAACACCATATATTTT. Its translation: CASSNRAGGNTIYF.

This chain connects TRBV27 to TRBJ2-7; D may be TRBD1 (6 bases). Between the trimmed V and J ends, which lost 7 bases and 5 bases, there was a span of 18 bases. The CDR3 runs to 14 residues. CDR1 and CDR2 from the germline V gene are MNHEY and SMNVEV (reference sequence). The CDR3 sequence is CASKQGFRLNEQYF. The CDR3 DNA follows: TGTGCCAGCAAACAGGGCTTTCGGCTAAACGAGCAGTACTTC.

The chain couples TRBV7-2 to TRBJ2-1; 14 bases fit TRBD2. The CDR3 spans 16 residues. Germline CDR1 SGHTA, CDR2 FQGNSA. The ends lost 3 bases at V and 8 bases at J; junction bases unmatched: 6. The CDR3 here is CASSFTPTSGGDEQFF. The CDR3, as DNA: TGTGCCAGCAGCTTTACCCCGACTAGCGGGGGGGATGAGCAGTTCTTC.

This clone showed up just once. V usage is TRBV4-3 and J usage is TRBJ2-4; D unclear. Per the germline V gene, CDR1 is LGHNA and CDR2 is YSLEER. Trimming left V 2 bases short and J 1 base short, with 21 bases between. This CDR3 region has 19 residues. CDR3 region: CASSQLVKALWKAKNIQYF. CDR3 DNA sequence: TGCGCCAGCAGCCAATTAGTTAAGGCGCTTTGGAAGGCCAAAAACATTCAGTACTTC.